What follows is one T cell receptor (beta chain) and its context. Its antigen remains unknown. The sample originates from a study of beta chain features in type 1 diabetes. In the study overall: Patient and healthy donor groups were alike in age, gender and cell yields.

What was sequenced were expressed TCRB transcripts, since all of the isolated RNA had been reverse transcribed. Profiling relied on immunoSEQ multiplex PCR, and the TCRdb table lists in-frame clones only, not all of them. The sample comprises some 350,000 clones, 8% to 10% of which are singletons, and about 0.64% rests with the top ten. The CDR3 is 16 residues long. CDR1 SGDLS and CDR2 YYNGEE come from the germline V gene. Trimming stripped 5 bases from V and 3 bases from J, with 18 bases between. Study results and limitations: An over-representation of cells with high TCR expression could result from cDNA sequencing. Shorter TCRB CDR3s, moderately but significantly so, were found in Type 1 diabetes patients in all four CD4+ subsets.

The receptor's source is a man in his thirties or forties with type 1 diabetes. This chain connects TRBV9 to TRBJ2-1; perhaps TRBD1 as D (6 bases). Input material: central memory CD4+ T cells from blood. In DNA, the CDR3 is TGTGCCAGCAGTGTATACGGAACAGGGAGCTACAATGAGCAGTTCTTC. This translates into CASSVYGTGSYNEQFF. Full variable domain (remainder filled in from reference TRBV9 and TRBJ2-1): DSGVTQTPKHLITATGQRVTLRCSPRSGDLSVYWYQQSLDQGLQFLIQYYNGEERAKGNILERFSAQQFPDLHSELNLSSLELGDSALYFCASSVYGTGSYNEQFFGPGTRLTVL.